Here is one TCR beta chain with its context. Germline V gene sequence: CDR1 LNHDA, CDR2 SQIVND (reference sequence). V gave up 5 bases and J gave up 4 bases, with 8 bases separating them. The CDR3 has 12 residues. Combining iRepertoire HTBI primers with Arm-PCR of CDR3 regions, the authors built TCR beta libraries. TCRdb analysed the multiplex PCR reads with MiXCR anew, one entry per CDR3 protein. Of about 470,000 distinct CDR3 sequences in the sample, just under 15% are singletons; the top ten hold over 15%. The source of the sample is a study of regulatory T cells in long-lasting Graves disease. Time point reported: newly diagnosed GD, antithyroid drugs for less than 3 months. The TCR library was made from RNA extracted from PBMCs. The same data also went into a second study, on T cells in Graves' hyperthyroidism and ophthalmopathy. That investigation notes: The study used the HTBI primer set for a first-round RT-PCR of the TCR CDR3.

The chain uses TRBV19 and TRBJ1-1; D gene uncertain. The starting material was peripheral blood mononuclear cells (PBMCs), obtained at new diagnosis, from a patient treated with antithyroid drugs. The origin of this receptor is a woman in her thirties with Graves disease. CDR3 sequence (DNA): TGTGCCAGTAGTCGAGGGAGCACTGAAGCTTTCTTT. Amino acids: CASSRGSTEAFF.